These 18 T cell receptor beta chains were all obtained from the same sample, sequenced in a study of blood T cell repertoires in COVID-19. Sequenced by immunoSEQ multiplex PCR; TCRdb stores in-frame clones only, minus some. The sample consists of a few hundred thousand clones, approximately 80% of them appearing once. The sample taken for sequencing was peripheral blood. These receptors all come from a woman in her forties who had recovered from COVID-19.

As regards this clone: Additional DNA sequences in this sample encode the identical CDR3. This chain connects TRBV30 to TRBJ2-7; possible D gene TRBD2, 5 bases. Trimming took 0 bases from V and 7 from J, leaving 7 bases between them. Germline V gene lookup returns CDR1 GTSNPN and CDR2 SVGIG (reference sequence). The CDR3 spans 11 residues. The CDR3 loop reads CAWSVRDEQYF. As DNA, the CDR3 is TGTGCCTGGAGTGTACGGGATGAGCAGTACTTC.

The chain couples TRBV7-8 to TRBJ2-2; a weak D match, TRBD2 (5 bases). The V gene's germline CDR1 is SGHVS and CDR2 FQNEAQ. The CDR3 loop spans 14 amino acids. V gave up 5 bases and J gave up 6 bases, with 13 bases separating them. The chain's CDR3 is CASSELTAAGELFF. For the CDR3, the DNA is TGTGCCAGCAGCGAGCTCACAGCGGCCGGGGAGCTGTTTTTT.

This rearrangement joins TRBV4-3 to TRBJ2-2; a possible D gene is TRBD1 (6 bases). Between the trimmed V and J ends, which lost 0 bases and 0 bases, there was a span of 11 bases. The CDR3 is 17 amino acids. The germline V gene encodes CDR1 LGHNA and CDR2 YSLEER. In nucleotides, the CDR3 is TGCGCCAGCAGCCAAGATCCGGACAGCGCGAACACCGGGGAGCTGTTTTTT. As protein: CASSQDPDSANTGELFF.

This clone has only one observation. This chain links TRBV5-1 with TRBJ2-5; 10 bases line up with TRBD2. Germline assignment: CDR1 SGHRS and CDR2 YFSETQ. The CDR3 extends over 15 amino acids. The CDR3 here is CASVVDGTSAETQYF. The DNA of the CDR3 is TGCGCTTCCGTTGTCGATGGGACTAGCGCCGAGACCCAGTACTTC.

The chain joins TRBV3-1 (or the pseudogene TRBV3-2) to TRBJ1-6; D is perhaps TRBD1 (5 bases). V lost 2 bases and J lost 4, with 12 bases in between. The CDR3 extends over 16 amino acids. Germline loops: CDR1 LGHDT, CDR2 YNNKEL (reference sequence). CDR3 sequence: CASSQSTGGYNSPLHF. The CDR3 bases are TGTGCCAGCAGCCAATCGACCGGGGGATATAATTCACCCCTCCACTTT.

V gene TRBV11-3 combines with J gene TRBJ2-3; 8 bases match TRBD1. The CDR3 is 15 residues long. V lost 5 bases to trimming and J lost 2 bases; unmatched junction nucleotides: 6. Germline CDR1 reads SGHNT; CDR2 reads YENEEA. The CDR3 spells CASSPLGQDTDTQYF. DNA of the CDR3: TGTGCCAGCAGCCCATTGGGACAGGACACAGATACGCAGTATTTT.

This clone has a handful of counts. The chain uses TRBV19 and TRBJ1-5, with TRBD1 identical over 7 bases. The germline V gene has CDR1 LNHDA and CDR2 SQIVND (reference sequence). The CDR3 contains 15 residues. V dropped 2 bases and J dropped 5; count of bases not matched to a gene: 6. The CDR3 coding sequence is TGTGCCAGTAGTATAAAGCGGACAGGCCATCAGCCCCAGCATTTT. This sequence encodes CASSIKRTGHQPQHF.

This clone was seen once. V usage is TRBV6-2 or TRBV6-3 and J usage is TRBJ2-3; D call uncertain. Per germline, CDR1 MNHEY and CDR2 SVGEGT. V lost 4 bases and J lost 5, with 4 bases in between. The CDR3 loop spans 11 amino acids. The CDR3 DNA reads TGTGCCAGCAGTTCGGTAGATACGCAGTATTTT. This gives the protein CASSSVDTQYF.

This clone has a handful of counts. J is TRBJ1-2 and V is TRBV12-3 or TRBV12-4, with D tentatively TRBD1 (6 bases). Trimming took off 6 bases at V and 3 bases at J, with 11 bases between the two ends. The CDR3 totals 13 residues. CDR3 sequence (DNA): TGTGCCAGCAGCACAGGGCAGGACTATGGCTACACCTTC. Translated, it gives CASSTGQDYGYTF.

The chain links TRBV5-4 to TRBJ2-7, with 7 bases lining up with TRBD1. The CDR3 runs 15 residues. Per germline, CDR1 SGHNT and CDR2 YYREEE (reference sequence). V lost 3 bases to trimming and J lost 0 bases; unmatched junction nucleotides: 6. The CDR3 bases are TGTGCCAGCAGCTACCGGGACAGCCACTCCTACGAGCAGTACTTC. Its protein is CASSYRDSHSYEQYF.

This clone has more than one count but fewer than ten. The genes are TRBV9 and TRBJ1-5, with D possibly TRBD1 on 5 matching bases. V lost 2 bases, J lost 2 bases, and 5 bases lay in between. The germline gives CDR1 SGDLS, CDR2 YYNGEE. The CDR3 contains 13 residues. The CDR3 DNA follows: TGTGCCAGCAGCGTGACAGGCAATCAGCCCCAGCATTTT. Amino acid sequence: CASSVTGNQPQHF. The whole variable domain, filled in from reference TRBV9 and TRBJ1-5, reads DSGVTQTPKHLITATGQRVTLRCSPRSGDLSVYWYQQSLDQGLQFLIQYYNGEERAKGNILERFSAQQFPDLHSELNLSSLELGDSALYFCASSVTGNQPQHFGDGTRLSIL.

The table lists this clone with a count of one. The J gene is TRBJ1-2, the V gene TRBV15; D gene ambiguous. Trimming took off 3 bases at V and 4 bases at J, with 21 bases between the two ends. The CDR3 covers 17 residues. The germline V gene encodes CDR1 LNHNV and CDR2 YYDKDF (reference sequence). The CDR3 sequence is CATSSPSVGDQRYGYTF. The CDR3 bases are TGTGCCACCAGCAGCCCTTCAGTCGGGGATCAGCGCTATGGCTACACCTTC.

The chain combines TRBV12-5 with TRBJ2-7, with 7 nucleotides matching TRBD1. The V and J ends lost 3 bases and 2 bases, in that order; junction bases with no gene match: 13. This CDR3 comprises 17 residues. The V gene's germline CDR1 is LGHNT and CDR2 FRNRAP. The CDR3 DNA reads TGTGCTAGTGGTTTTACGTTCGGAGACAGGGACGCCTACGAGCAGTACTTC. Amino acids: CASGFTFGDRDAYEQYF.

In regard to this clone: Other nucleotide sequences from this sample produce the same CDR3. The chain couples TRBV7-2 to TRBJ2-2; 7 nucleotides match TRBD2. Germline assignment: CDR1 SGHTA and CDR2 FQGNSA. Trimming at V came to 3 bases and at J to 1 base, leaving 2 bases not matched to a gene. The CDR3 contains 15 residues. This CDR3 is CASSLGGGNTGELFF. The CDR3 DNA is TGTGCCAGCAGCTTGGGCGGGGGGAACACCGGGGAGCTGTTTTTT.

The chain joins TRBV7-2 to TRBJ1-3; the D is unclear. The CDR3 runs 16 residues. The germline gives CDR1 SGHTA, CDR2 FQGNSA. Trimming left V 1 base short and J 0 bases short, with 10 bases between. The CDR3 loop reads CASSLDSLSSGNTIYF. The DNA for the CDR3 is TGTGCCAGCAGCTTAGATTCCCTTAGCTCTGGAAACACCATATATTTT.

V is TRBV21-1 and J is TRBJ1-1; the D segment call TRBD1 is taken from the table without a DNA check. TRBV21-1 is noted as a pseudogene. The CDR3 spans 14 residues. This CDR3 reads CASSNPRGRTEAFF. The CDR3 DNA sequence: TGTGCCAGCAGCAATCCAAGGGGGCGAACTGAAGCTTTCTTT.

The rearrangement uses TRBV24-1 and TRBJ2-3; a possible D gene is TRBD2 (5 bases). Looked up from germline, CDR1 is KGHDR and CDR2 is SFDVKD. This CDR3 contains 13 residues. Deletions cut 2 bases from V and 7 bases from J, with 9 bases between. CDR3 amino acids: CATSDSGVYTQYF. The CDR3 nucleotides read TGTGCCACCAGTGATTCCGGGGTGTATACGCAGTATTTT.

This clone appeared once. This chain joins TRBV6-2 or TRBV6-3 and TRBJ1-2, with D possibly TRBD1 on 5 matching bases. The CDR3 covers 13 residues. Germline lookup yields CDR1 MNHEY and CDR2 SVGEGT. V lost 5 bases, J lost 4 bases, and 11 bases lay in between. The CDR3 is CASSDGHLYGYTF. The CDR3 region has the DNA TGTGCCAGCAGTGACGGACACCTCTATGGCTACACCTTC.